The source of this T cell receptor beta chain is a study of cytomegalovirus exposure and HLA in healthy donors. Looking at the study overall: T cells numbering about 200 million yielded more than 95 million unique TCR beta sequences in an earlier analysis.

V shed 2 bases and J shed 4 bases, with 10 bases lying between them. This CDR3 has 14 amino acids. CDR1 and CDR2 from the germline V gene are SGHRS and YFSETQ. The PCR ran on 60 Vbeta and 13 Jbeta primers. Sequenced by immunoSEQ multiplex PCR; TCRdb stores in-frame clones only, minus some. The table has approximately 240,000 clones, roughly 90% seen once. Study-level results: Cytomegalovirus-associated status was assigned to some 160 TCR beta chains.

This clone is a singleton in its sample. The target antigen is unknown. The chain employs TRBV5-1 and TRBJ2-1, with TRBD2 as a possible D gene (6 bases). This TCR came from a woman aged 18-29 years in good health and CMV-seronegative. The specimen was PBMCs. DNA for the CDR3: TGCGCCAGCAGCTTTGGAGGGTTTTACAATGAGCAGTTCTTC. Translated: CASSFGGFYNEQFF.